This T cell receptor (beta chain) was retrieved from a study of response to subunit inactivated influenza vaccine. Study findings and constraints: Each seasonal influenza vaccination, the authors suggested, recruits few new T cells.

Per the germline V gene, CDR1 is MNHEY and CDR2 is SVGAGI. The trim removed 5 bases at V and 2 bases at J, leaving 8 bases unmatched. The CDR3 spans 15 residues. Each CDR3 protein is one row after TCRdb ran MiXCR on the RT-PCR reads. The sample includes 450,000 to 500,000 distinct CDR3 sequences, roughly 9.8% of them seen just once. This clonotype was detected only a few times. Its target is not known. Sequenced here: PBMCs from blood, sampled more than 35 days after vaccination. The rearrangement links TRBV6-5 to TRBJ2-5; TRBD1 agrees at 7 bases. The clonotype comes from a man aged 50-59 years who received an inactivated influenza vaccine. CDR3 coding DNA: TGTGCCAGCAGTAACTACCCGGGACAGCAAGAGACCCAGTACTTC. Its translation is CASSNYPGQQETQYF.